By frequency in the sample, the clone carrying this T cell receptor beta chain is large. The data stem from a study of tissue T cells after allogeneic stem cell transplantation. CDR3 sequences, V/J genes, frequencies and template counts came from survey-depth TCRbeta sequencing. The repertoire was sequenced with immunoSEQ multiplex PCR; TCRdb's copy has only in-frame clones and lacks some. The data contain hundreds of clones, less than 45% of them seen just once; the ten biggest clones take up about 53%. Germline V gene data show CDR1 as SGHTA and CDR2 as FQGNSA. The V and J ends lost 4 bases and 9 bases respectively, with 12 bases between them. CDR3 size: 12 residues.

The genes are TRBV7-2 and TRBJ2-5, with D possibly called TRBD1 or TRBD2 (6 bases each). This TCR was recovered from a female patient aged 40-69 years with steroid-refractory graft-versus-host disease after an allogeneic stem cell transplant. The graft donor may have contributed some T cells. The sample consisted of rectal tissue, taken at autopsy. The CDR3 DNA reads as TGTGCCAGCAGCTCCCTAAGGGGGGCCCAGTACTTC. It yields the protein CASSSLRGAQYF. The entire variable domain, with the rest obtained from reference TRBV7-2 and TRBJ2-5, is as follows: GAGVSQSPSNKVTEKGKDVELRCDPISGHTALYWYRQSLGQGLEFLIYFQGNSAPDKSGLPSDRFSAERTGGSVSTLTIQRTQQEDSAVYLCASSSLRGAQYFGPGTRLLVL.